This T cell receptor beta chain is from a study of CD8+CD57+ T cells in acquired aplastic anemia. Study findings and constraints: Any difference that existed in CD8+ Simpson's diversity between patients and controls was not significant. Overlapping CD8+ CDR3 repertoires of patients and controls contained roughly 27 shared sequences.

Individuals selected for sequencing had exhibited CD8+CD57+ cell expansion on flow cytometry. Genomic DNA was employed as the template in profiling TCR beta VDJ and CDR3. Using its own MiXCR run on the reads, TCRdb lists one record per CDR3 protein. Of 260,000 or so distinct CDR3 sequences in the sample, approximately 82% were seen once. V was trimmed by 6 bases and J by 3 bases, leaving 18 bases between them. The germline V gene encodes CDR1 SGHRS and CDR2 YFSETQ. This CDR3 region has 15 residues. As for this clonotype: Its antigen remains unidentified.

Sequences were obtained from sorted CD4+, CD8+, or CD8+CD57+ T cells (not recorded which) from PBMCs. The chain uses TRBV5-1 and TRBJ1-1; D is uncertain. This receptor was obtained from a human donor with aplastic anemia. DNA for the CDR3: TGCGCCAGCACCCTAGCGAACACCGGGGACACTGAAGCTTTCTTT. It encodes CASTLANTGDTEAFF.